This TCR beta chain was sequenced for a study of shared clonotypes between healthy human individuals. Trimming cost V 7 bases and J 4 bases; bases outside gene matches: 4. Looked up from germline, CDR1 is SNHLY and CDR2 is FYNNEI. The CDR3 loop spans 15 amino acids. Produced via immunoSEQ multiplex PCR; TCRdb's table is partial and in-frame only. The profile shows about 490,000 clones, roughly 80% of them singletons. The J gene is TRBJ2-3, the V gene TRBV2; 14 bases line up with TRBD2. This sequence originates from a woman in her 40s in good health. Some clones in this sample may be carry-over from other donors' samples. Input material: PBMCs. CDR3 protein: CASTQGLAGADTQYF. CDR3 nucleotides: TGTGCCAGCACCCAGGGACTAGCGGGAGCAGATACGCAGTATTTT.